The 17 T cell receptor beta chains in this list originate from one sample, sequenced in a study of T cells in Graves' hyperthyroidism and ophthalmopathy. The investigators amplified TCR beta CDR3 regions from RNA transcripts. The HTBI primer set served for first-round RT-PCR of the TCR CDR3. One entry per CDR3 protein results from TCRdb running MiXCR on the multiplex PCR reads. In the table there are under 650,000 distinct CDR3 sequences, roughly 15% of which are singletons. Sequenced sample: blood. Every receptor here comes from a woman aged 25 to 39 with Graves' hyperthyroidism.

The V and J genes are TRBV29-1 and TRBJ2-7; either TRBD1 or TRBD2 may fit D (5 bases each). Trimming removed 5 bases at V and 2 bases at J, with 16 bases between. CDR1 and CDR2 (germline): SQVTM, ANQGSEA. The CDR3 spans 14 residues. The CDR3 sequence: CSVNEGKGAYEQYF. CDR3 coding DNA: TGCAGCGTTAACGAGGGGAAAGGGGCCTACGAGCAGTACTTC.

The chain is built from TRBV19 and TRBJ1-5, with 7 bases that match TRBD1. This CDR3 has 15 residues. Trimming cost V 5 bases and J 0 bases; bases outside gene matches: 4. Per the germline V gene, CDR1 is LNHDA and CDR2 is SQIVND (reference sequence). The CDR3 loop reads CASSARTGSNQPQHF. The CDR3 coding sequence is TGTGCCAGTAGTGCCCGGACAGGTAGCAATCAGCCCCAGCATTTT. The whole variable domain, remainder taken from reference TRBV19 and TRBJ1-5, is DGGITQSPKYLFRKEGQNVTLSCEQNLNHDAMYWYRQDPGQGLRLIYYSQIVNDFQKGDIAEGYSVSREKKESFPLTVTSAQKNPTAFYLCASSARTGSNQPQHFGDGTRLSIL.

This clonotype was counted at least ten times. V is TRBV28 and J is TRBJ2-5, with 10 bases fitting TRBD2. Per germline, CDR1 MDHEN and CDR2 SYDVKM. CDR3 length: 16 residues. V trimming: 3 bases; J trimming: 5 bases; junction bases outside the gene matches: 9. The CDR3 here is CASSFGTAGGRETQYF. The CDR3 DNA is TGTGCCAGCAGTTTCGGGACAGCGGGAGGGCGGGAGACCCAGTACTTC.

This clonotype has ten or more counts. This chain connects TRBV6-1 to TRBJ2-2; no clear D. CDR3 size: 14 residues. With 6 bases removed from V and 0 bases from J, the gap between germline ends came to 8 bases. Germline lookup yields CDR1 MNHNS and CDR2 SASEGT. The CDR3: CASSTQTNTGELFF. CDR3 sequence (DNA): TGTGCCAGCAGCACACAGACGAACACCGGGGAGCTGTTTTTT.

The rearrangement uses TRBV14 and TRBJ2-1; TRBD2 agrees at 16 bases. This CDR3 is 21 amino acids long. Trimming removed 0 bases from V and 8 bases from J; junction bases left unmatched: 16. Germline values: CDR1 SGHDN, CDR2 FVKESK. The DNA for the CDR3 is TGTGCCAGCAGCCAAGATTTTTTGTTTCCGGGACTAGCGGGAGGGCCCTATGAGCAGTTCTTC. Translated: CASSQDFLFPGLAGGPYEQFF.

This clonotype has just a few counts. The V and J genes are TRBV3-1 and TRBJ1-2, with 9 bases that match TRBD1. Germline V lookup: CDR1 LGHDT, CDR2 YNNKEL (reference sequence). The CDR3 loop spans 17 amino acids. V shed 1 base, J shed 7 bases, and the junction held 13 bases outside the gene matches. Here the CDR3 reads CASSQVSAGQGRFGYTF. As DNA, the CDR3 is TGTGCCAGCAGCCAAGTTTCAGCCGGACAGGGGAGGTTTGGCTACACCTTC.

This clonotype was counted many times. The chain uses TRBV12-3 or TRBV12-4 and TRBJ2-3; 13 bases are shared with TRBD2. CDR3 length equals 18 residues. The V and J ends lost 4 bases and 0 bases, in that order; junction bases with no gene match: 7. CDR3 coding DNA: TGTGCCAGCAGTTCCGGGACTAGCGGGATTGTCAGCACAGATACGCAGTATTTT. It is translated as CASSSGTSGIVSTDTQYF.

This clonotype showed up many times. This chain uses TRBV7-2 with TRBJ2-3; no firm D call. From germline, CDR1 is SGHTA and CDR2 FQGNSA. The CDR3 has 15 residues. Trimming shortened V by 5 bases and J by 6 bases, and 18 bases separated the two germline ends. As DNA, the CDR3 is TGTGCCAGCAGCCGCGGCTTCTCCACCCCCGATACGCAGTATTTT. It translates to CASSRGFSTPDTQYF.

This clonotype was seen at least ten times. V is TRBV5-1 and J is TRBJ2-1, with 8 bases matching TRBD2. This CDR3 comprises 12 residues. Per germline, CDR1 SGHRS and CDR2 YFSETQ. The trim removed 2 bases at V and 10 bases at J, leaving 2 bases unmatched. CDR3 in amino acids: CASSFTSGEQFF. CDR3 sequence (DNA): TGCGCCAGCAGCTTCACTAGCGGAGAGCAGTTCTTC.

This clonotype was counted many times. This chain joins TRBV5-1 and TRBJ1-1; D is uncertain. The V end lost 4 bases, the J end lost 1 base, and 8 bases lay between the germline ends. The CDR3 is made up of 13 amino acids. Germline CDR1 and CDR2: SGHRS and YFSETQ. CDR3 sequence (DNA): TGCGCCAGCAGCCCGGACGGGAACACTGAAGCTTTCTTT. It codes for CASSPDGNTEAFF.

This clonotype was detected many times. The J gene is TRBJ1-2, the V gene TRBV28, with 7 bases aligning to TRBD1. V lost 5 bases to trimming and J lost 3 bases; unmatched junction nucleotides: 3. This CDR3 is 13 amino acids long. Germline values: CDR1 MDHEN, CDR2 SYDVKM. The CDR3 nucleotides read TGTGCCAGCAGTACGCAGGGGGACTATGGCTACACCTTC. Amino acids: CASSTQGDYGYTF.

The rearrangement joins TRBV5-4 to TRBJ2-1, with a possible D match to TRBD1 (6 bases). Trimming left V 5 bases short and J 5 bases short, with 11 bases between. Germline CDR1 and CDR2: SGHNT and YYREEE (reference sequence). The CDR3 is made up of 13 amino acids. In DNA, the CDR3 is TGTGCCAGCAGACCGGACAGAAACAATGAGCAGTTCTTC. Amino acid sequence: CASRPDRNNEQFF.

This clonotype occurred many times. CDR3 residues: CSVEDAGPKYF. The CDR3 coding sequence is TGCAGCGTTGAAGATGCGGGACCCAAGTACTTC. This chain connects TRBV29-1 to TRBJ2-5; tentative D call: TRBD2 (6 bases). Germline V lookup: CDR1 SQVTM, CDR2 ANQGSEA. The CDR3 spans 11 residues. The ends were cut back, 0 bases at V and 12 bases at J, with 11 bases in the middle. Filled out from reference TRBV29-1 and TRBJ2-5, the complete variable domain reads SAVISQKPSRDICQRGTSLTIQCQVDSQVTMMFWYRQQPGQSLTLIATANQGSEATYESGFVIDKFPISRPNLTFSTLTVSNMSPEDSSIYLCSVEDAGPKYFGPGTRLLVL.

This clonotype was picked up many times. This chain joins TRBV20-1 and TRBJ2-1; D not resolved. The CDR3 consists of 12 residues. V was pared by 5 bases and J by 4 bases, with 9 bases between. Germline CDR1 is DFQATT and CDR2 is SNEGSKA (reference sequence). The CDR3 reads CSAVSPYNEQFF. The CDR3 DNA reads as TGCAGTGCTGTTTCTCCGTACAATGAGCAGTTCTTC.

For the CDR3, the DNA is TGTGCCAGCAGTTACTCGCGGGACAGGGGATTGTGGGAGCAGTACTTC. It codes for CASSYSRDRGLWEQYF. The chain employs TRBV6-2 or TRBV6-3 and TRBJ2-7, with 10 bases matching TRBD1. The CDR3 runs to 16 residues. Per the germline V gene, CDR1 is MNHEY and CDR2 is SVGEGT. V trimming: 0 bases; J trimming: 7 bases; junction bases outside the gene matches: 9.

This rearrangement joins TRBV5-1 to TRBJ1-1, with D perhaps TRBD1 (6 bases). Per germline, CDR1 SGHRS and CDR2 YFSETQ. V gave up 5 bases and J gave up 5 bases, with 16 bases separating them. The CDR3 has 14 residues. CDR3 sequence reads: CASSLGRGWTEAFF. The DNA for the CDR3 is TGCGCCAGCAGTCTTGGCAGGGGATGGACTGAAGCTTTCTTT.

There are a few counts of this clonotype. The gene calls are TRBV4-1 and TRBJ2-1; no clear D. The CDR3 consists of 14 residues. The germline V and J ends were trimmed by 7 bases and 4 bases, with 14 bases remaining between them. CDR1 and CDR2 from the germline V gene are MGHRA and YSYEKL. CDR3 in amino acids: CASIFLPPYNEQFF. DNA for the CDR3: TGCGCCAGCATCTTCCTACCCCCTTACAATGAGCAGTTCTTC.